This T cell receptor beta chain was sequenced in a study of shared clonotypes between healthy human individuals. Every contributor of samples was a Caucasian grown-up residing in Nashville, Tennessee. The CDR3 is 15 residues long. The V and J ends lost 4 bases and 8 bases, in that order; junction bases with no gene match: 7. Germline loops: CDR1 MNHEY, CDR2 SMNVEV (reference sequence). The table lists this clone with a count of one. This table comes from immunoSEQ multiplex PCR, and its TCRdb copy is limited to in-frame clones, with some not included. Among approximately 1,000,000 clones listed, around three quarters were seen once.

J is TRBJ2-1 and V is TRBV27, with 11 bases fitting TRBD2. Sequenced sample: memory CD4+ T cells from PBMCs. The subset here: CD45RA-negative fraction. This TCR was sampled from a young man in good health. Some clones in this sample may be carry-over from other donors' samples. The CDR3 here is CASSSPSGRSDEQFF. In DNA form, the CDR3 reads TGTGCCAGCAGTTCCCCTAGCGGGAGGTCCGATGAGCAGTTCTTC.